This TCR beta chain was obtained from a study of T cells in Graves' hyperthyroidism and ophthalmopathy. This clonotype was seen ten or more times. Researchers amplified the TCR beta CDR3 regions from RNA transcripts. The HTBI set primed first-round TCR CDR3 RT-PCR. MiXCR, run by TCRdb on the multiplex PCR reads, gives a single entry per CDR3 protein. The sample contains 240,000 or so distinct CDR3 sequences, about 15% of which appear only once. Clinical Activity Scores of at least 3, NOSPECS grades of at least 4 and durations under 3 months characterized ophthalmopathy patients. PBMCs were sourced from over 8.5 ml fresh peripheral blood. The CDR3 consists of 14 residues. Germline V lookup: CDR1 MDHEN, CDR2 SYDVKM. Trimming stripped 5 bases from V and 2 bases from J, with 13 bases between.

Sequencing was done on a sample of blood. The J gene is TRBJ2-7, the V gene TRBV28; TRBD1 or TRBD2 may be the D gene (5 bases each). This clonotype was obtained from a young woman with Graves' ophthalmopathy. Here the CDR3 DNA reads TGTGCCAGCAGTCCCGGGACCGTACCCTACGAGCAGTACTTC. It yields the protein CASSPGTVPYEQYF.